This TCR beta chain was recovered during a study of Ad26.COV2.S vaccination and SARS-CoV-2 variants. Study information: As a participant in COV1001, the donor was in the Ad26.COV2.S trial arm. Intramuscular Ad26.COV2.S at 5x10^10 or 1x10^11 viral particles.

The repertoire was sequenced with immunoSEQ multiplex PCR; TCRdb's copy has only in-frame clones and lacks some. This table has a few hundred thousand clones, around nine tenths appearing once. Regarding treatment: approximately 18 received Ad26.COV2.S at low or high dose, single or two shots; roughly five received placebo; per-sample allocation not given. On day 63 after the first injection, vaccine and placebo recipients gave samples. This CDR3 has 15 residues. Trimming cost V 3 bases and J 7 bases; bases outside gene matches: 7. Germline V CDR1 and CDR2: SGHAT, FQNNGV. This receptor was identified in a person between 18 and 59 years old who received the Ad26.COV2.S COVID-19 vaccine or a placebo. The input for sequencing was peripheral blood, taken in a trial of Ad26.COV2.S vaccine versus placebo. The rearrangement uses TRBV11-2 and TRBJ1-4; TRBD1 matches at 8 bases. The chain's CDR3 is CASSFGTGGFEKLFF. CDR3 bases: TGTGCCAGCAGCTTCGGGACAGGCGGTTTTGAAAAACTGTTTTTT.